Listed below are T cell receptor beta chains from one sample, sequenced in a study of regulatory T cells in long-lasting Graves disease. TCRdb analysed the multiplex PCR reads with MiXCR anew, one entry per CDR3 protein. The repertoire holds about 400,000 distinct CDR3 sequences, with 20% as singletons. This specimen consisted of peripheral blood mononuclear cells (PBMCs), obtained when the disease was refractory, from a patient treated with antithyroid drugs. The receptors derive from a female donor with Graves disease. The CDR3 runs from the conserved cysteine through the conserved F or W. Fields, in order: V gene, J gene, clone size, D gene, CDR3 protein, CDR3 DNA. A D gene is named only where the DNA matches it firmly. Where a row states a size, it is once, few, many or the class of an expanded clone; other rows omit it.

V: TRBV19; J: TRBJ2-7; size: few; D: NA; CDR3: CASSQGQYEQYF; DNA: TGTGCCAGTAGTCAAGGACAGTACGAGCAGTACTTC
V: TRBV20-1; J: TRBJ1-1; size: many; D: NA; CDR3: CSARGTRDTEAFF; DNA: TGCAGTGCTAGAGGGACTAGGGACACTGAAGCTTTCTTT
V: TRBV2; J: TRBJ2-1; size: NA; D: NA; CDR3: CASTEPATYEQFF; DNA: TGTGCCAGCACCGAGCCAGCAACTTATGAGCAGTTCTTC
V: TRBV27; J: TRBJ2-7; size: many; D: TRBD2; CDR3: CASSLFAGGDPGEQYF; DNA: TGTGCCAGCAGTTTATTTGCGGGAGGAGATCCGGGGGAGCAGTACTTC
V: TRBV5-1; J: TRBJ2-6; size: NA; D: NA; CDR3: CASSTGRSSGANVLTF; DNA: TGCGCCAGCTCCACAGGTAGAAGCTCTGGGGCCAACGTCCTGACTTTC
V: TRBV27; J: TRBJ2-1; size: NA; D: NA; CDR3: CASSFRTYNEQFF; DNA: TGTGCCAGCAGTTTTCGGACTTACAATGAGCAGTTCTTC
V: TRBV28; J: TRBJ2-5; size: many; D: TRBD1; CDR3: CASTGQGALSETQYF; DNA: TGTGCCAGCACCGGACAGGGGGCTCTTTCAGAGACCCAGTACTTC
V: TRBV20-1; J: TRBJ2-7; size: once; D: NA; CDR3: CSAPKSGLPYEQYF; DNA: TGCAGTGCTCCTAAGAGCGGACTCCCCTACGAGCAGTACTTC
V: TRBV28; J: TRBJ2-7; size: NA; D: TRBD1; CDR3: CASSRTGTGTGEQYF; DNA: TGTGCCAGCAGCAGAACCGGGACAGGGACGGGAGAGCAGTACTTC
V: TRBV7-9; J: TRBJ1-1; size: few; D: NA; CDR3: CASSLTGGATTEAFF; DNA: TGTGCCAGCAGCTTAACGGGGGGCGCAACCACTGAAGCTTTCTTT
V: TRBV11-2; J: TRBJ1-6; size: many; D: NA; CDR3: CASSLDAQYNSPLHF; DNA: TGTGCCAGCAGCTTAGATGCACAGTATAATTCACCCCTCCACTTT
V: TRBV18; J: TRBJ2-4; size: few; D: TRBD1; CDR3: CASSRGQLAKNIQYF; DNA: TGTGCCAGCTCTCGGGGACAGTTAGCCAAAAACATTCAGTACTTC
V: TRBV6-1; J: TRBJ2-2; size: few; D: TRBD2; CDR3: CASSALAGVSHTGELFF; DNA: TGTGCCAGCAGCGCACTAGCGGGTGTGTCTCACACCGGGGAGCTGTTTTTT
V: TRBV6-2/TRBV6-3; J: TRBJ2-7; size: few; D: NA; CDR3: CASSLGGGRDEQCF; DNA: TGTGCCAGCAGTCTCGGAGGAGGGCGAGACGAGCAGTGCTTC
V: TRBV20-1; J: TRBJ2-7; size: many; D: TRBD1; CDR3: CSARWQGAGEQYF; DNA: TGCAGTGCTAGATGGCAGGGGGCAGGGGAGCAGTACTTC
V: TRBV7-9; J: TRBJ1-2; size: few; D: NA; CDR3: CASSGRNYGYTF; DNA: TGTGCCAGCAGCGGACGGAACTATGGCTACACCTTC
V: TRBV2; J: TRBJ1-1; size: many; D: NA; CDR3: CASRLGLTEAFF; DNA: TGTGCCAGCAGGCTTGGTTTAACTGAAGCTTTCTTT
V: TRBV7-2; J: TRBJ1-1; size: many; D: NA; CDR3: CASSLGGAGTEAFF; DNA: TGTGCCAGCAGCTTGGGGGGGGCTGGGACTGAAGCTTTCTTT
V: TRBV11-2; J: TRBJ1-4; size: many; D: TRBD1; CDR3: CASSLGDRGKLFF; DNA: TGTGCCAGCAGCTTGGGGGACAGAGGGAAACTGTTTTTT
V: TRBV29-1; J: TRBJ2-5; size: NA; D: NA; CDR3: CSVEGGPLIRYQETQYF; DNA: TGCAGCGTTGAGGGTGGGCCTTTAATTCGGTACCAAGAGACCCAGTACTTC
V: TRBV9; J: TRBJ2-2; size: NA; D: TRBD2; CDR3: CASSVPGAGERTGELFF; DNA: TGTGCCAGCAGCGTCCCAGGAGCGGGAGAGCGTACCGGGGAGCTGTTTTTT
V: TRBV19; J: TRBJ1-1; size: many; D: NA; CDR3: CASSIDGNTEAFF; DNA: TGTGCCAGTAGTATTGACGGAAACACTGAAGCTTTCTTT
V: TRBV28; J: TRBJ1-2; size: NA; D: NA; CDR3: CAGSSGGYGYTF; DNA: TGTGCCGGCAGTTCCGGGGGCTATGGCTACACCTTC
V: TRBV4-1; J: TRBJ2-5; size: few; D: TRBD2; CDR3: CASSQEVAGGWQETQYF; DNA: TGCGCCAGCAGCCAAGAGGTAGCGGGAGGGTGGCAAGAGACCCAGTACTTC
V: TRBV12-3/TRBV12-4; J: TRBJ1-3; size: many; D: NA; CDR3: CASTEDISGNTIYF; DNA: TGTGCCAGCACCGAAGACATCTCTGGAAACACCATATATTTT
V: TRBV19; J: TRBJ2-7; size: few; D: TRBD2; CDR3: CASIKTSGIGEQYF; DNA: TGTGCCAGTATAAAGACTAGCGGGATTGGCGAGCAGTACTTC
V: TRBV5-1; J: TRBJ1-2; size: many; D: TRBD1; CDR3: CASSNAGTDYGYTF; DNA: TGCGCCAGCAGCAACGCCGGGACAGACTATGGCTACACCTTC
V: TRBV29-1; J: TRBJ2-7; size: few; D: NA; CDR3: CSVRWGLEQYF; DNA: TGCAGCGTTCGTTGGGGGCTCGAGCAGTACTTC
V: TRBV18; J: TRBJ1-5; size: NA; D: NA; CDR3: CASSIDSNQPQHF; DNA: TGTGCCAGCTCAATCGACAGTAATCAGCCCCAGCATTTT
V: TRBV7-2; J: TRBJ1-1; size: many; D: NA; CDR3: CASSSLMNTEAFF; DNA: TGTGCCAGCAGTTCGCTCATGAACACTGAAGCTTTCTTT
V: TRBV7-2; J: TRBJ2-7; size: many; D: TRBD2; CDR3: CASSSGLAALYEQYF; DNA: TGTGCCAGCAGCTCCGGACTAGCGGCTCTATACGAGCAGTACTTC
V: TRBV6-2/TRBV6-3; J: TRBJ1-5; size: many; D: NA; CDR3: CASASTTGPQHF; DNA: TGTGCCAGCGCCTCAACAACAGGACCCCAGCATTTT
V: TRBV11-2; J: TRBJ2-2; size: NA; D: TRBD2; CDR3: CASSGWGEGRTGELFF; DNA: TGTGCCAGCAGCGGCTGGGGGGAGGGTCGGACCGGGGAGCTGTTTTTT
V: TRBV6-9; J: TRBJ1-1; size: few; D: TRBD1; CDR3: CASSSTGDITEAFF; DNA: TGTGCCAGCAGTTCGACAGGGGATATCACTGAAGCTTTCTTT
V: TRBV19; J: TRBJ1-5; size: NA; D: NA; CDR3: CASTLGVGQPQHF; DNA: TGTGCCAGTACCCTCGGTGTGGGGCAGCCCCAGCATTTT
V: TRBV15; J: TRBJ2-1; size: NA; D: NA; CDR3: CATSEESDNEQFF; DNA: TGTGCCACCAGCGAGGAGTCTGACAATGAGCAGTTCTTC
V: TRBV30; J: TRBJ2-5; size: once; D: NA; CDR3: CAWTGQPQETQYF; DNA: TGTGCCTGGACCGGACAGCCCCAAGAGACCCAGTACTTC
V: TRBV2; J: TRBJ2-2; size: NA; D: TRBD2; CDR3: CASSKSGRASGKLFF; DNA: TGTGCCAGCAGTAAGAGCGGGAGGGCCAGCGGGAAGCTGTTTTTT
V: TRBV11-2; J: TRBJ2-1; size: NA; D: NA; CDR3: CASSLDRGAHNEQFF; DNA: TGTGCCAGCAGCTTAGACAGGGGGGCACACAATGAGCAGTTCTTC
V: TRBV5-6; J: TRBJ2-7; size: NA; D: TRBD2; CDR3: CASSPGTNPEDEQYF; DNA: TGTGCCAGCAGCCCAGGGACTAACCCAGAGGACGAGCAGTACTTC
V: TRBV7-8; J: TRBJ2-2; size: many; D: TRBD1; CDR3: CASSPRDRGFGELFF; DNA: TGTGCCAGCAGCCCCAGGGACAGGGGCTTCGGGGAGCTGTTTTTT
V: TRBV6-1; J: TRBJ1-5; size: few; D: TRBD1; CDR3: CASSEGQGAVQPQHF; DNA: TGTGCCAGCAGTGAGGGGCAGGGGGCAGTTCAGCCCCAGCATTTT
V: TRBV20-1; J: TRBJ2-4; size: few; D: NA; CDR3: CSVPGGVAKNIQYF; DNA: TGCAGTGTCCCTGGGGGCGTAGCCAAAAACATTCAGTACTTC
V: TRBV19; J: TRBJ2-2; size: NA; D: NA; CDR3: CASSQGTNTGELFF; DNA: TGTGCCAGTAGTCAGGGAACGAACACCGGGGAGCTGTTTTTT
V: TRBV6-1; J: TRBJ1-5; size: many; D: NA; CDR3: CASILGKGEQPQHF; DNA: NA
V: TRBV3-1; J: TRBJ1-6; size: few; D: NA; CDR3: CASTRAVNNSPLHF; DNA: TGTGCCAGCACCCGGGCGGTGAATAATTCACCCCTCCACTTT
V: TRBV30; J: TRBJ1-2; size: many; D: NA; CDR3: CAWNWANYGYTF; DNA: TGTGCCTGGAATTGGGCCAACTATGGCTACACCTTC
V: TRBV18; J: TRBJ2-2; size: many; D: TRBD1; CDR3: CASSPRQGTGELFF; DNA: TGTGCCAGCAGCCCGAGACAGGGAACCGGGGAGCTGTTTTTT
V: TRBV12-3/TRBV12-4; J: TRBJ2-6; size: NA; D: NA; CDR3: CASSLRRFSGANVLTF; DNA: TGTGCCAGCAGTTTACGGCGGTTCTCTGGGGCCAACGTCCTGACTTTC
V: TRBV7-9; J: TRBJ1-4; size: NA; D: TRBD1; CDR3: CASSFRGRDEKLFF; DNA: TGTGCCAGCAGCTTCAGGGGGCGCGATGAAAAACTGTTTTTT
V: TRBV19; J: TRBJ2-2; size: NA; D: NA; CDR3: CASSIQGGVGELFF; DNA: TGTGCCAGTAGTATACAGGGCGGCGTCGGGGAGCTGTTTTTT
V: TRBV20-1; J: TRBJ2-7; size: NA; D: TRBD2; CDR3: CSARDLRGAGGPLYEQYF; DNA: TGCAGTGCTAGAGATCTCAGGGGAGCGGGAGGGCCTCTTTACGAGCAGTACTTC
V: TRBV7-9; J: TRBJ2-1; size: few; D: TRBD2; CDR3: CASSLAGGVYNEQFF; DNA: TGTGCCAGCAGCTTAGCGGGAGGGGTTTACAATGAGCAGTTCTTC
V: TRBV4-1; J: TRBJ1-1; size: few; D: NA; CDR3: CASSPVGPGTEAFF; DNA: TGCGCCAGCAGCCCAGTGGGCCCGGGCACTGAAGCTTTCTTT
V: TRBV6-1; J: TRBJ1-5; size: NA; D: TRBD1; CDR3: CASGETGANQPQHF; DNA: TGTGCCAGCGGGGAAACAGGGGCAAATCAGCCCCAGCATTTT
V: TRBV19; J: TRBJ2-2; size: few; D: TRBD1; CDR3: CASSSRGQGKPGELFF; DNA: TGTGCCAGTAGCAGCAGGGGACAGGGAAAGCCCGGGGAGCTGTTTTTT